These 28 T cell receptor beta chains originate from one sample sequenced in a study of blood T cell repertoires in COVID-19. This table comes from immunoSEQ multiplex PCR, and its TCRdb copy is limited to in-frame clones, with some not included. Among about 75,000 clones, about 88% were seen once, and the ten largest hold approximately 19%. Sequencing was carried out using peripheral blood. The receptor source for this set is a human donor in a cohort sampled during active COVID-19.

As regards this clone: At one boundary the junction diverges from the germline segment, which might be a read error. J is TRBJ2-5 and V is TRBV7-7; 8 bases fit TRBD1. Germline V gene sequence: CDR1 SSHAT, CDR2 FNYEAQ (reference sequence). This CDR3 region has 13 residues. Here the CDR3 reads CASKPSTGGYGDF. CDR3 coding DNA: TGTGCCAGCAAACCATCTACAGGGGGTTACGGCGACTTC. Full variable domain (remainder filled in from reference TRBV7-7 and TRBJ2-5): GAGVSQSPRYKVTKRGQDVTLRCDPISSHATLYWYQQALGQGPEFLTYFNYEAQPDKSGLPSDRFSAERPEGSISTLTIQRTEQRDSAMYRCASKPSTGGYGDFGPGTRLLVL.

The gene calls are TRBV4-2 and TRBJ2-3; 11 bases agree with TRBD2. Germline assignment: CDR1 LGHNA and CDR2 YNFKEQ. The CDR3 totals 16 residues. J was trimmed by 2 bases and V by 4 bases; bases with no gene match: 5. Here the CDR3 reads CASSRGTSGLTDTQYF. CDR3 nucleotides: TGTGCCAGCAGCCGAGGGACTAGCGGTCTCACAGATACGCAGTATTTT.

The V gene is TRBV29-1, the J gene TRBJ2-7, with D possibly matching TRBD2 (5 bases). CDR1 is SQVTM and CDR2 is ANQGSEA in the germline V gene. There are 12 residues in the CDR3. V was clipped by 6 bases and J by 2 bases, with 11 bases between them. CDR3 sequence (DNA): TGCAGCGTAAGAGGGAGCACCTACGAGCAGTACTTC. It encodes CSVRGSTYEQYF.

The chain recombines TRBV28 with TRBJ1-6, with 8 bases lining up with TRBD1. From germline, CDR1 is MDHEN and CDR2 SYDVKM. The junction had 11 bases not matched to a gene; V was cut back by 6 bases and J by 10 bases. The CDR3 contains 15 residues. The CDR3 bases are TGTGCCAGCAGCCGTGTCCTAACAGGGGGGTCACCCCTCCACTTT. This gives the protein CASSRVLTGGSPLHF.

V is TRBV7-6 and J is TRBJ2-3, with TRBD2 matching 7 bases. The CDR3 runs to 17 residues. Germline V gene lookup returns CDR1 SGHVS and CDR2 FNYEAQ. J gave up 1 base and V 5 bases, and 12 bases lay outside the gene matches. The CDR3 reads CASSPRGRAGGTDTQYF. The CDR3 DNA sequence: TGTGCCAGCAGCCCCAGAGGACGGGCGGGGGGCACAGATACGCAGTATTTT.

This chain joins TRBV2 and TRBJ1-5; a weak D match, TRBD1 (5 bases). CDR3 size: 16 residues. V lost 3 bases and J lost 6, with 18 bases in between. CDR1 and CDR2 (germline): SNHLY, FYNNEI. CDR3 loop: CASSDGFRTSGQPQHF. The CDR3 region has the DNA TGTGCCAGCAGTGATGGTTTCAGGACATCGGGTCAGCCCCAGCATTTT.

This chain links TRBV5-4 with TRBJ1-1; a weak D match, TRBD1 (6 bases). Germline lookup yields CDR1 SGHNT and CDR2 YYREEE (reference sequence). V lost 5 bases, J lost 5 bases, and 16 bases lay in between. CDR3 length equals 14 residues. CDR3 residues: CASRGGAGDTEAFF. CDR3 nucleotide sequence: TGTGCCAGCAGGGGGGGGGCGGGAGATACTGAAGCTTTCTTT.

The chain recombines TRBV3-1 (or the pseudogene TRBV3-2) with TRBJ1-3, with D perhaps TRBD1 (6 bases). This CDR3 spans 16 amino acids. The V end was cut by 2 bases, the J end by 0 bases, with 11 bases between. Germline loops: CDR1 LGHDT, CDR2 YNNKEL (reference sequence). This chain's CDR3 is CASSQRRTVSGNTIYF. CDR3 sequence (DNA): TGTGCCAGCAGCCAACGGAGGACAGTCTCTGGAAACACCATATATTTT.

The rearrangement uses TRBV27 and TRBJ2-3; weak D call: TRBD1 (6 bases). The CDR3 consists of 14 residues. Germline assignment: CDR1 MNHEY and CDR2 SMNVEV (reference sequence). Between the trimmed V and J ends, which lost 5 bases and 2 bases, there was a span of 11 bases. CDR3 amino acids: CASSDRWSTDTQYF. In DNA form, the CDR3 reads TGTGCCAGCAGTGACAGGTGGTCCACAGATACGCAGTATTTT.

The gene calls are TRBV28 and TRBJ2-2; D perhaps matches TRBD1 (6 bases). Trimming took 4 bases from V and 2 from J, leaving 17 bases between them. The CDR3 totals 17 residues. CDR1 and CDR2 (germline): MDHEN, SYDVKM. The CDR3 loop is CASSSTRQAHNTGELFF. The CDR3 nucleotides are TGTGCCAGCAGTTCGACTCGACAGGCCCATAACACCGGGGAGCTGTTTTTT. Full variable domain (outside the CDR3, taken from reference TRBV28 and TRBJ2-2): DVKVTQSSRYLVKRTGEKVFLECVQDMDHENMFWYRQDPGLGLRLIYFSYDVKMKEKGDIPEGYSVSREKKERFSLILESASTNQTSMYLCASSSTRQAHNTGELFFGEGSRLTVL.

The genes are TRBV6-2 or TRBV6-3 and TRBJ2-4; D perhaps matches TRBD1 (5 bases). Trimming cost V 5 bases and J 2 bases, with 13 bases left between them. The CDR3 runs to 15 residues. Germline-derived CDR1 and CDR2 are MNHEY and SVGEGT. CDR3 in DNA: TGTGCCAGCAGTACCCCAGGGCAGACCAAAAACATTCAGTACTTC. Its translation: CASSTPGQTKNIQYF.

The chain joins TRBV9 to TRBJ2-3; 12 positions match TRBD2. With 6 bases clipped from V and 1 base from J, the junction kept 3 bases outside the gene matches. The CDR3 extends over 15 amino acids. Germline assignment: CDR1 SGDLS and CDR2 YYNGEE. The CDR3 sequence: CASKRTSGGTDTQYF. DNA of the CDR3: TGTGCCAGCAAGAGGACTAGCGGGGGCACAGATACGCAGTATTTT. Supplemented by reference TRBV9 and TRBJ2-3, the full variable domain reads DSGVTQTPKHLITATGQRVTLRCSPRSGDLSVYWYQQSLDQGLQFLIQYYNGEERAKGNILERFSAQQFPDLHSELNLSSLELGDSALYFCASKRTSGGTDTQYFGPGTRLTVL.

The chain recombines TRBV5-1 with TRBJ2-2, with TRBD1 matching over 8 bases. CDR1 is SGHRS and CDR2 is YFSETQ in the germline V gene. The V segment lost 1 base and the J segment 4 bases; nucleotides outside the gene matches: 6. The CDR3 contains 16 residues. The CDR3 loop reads CASSLPQGGGTGELFF. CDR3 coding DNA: TGCGCCAGCAGCTTGCCACAGGGGGGCGGCACCGGGGAGCTGTTTTTT.

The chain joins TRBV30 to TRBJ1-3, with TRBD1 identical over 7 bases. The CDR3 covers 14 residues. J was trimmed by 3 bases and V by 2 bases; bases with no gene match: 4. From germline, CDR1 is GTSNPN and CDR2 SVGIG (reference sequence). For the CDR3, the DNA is TGTGCCTGGAGTTCTACAGGGGATGGAAACACCATATATTTT. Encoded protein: CAWSSTGDGNTIYF.

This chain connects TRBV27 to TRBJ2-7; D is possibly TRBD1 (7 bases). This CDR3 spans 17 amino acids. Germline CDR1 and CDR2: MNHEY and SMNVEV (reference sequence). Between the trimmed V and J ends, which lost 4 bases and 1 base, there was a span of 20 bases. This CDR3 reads CASSSTNRGTVSYEQYF. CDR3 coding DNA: TGTGCCAGCAGTTCCACAAACCGCGGGACAGTATCCTACGAGCAGTACTTC.

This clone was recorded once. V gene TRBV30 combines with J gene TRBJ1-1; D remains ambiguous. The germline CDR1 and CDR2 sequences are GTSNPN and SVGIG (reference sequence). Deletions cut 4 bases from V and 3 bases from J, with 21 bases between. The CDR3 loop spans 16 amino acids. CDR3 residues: CAWISLLRGWDTEAFF. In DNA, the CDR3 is TGTGCCTGGATTTCCTTGCTTCGCGGGTGGGACACTGAAGCTTTCTTT.

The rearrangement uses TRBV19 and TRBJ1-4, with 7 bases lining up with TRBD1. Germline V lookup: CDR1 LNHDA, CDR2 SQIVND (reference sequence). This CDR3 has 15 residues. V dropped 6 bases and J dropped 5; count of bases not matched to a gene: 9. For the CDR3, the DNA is TGTGCCAGTAGCCTGGCGACAGGGAGCAATGAAAAACTGTTTTTT. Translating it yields CASSLATGSNEKLFF.

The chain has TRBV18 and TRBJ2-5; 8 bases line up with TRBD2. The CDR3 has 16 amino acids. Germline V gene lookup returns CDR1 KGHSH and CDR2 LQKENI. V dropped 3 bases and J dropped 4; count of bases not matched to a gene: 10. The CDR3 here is CASSPLLAEGLETQYF. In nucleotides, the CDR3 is TGTGCCAGCTCACCGCTACTAGCGGAGGGGCTAGAGACCCAGTACTTC.

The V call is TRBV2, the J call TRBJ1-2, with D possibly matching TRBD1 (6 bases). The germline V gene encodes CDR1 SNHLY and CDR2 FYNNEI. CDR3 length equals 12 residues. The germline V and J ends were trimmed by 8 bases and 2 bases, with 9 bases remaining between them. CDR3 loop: CASWDMNYGYTF. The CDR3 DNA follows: TGTGCCAGCTGGGACATGAACTATGGCTACACCTTC.

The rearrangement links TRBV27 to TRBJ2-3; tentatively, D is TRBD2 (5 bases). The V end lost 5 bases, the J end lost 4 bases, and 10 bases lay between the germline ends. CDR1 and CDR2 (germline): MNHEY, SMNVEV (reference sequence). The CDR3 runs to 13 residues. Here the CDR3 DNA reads TGTGCCAGCAGTCCACTAGGTCCAGATACGCAGTATTTT. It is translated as CASSPLGPDTQYF.

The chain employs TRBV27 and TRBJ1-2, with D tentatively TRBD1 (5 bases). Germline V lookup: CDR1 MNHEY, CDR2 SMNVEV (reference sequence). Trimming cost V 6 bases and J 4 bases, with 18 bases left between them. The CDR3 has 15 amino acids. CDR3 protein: CASSLQGAGGYGYTF. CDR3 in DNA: TGTGCCAGCAGCCTGCAAGGCGCGGGGGGCTATGGCTACACCTTC.

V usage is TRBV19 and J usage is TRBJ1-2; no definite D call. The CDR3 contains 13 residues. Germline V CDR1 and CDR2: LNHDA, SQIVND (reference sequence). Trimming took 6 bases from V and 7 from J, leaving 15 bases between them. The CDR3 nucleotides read TGTGCCAGTAGCATGGAGGGTAGGGCTGGCTACACCTTC. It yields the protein CASSMEGRAGYTF. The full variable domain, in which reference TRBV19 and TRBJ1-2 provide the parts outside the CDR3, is DGGITQSPKYLFRKEGQNVTLSCEQNLNHDAMYWYRQDPGQGLRLIYYSQIVNDFQKGDIAEGYSVSREKKESFPLTVTSAQKNPTAFYLCASSMEGRAGYTFGSGTRLTVV.

In nucleotides, the CDR3 is TGTGCCAGCACCCCCGGCGGGGTGCTTCGGACCCAGTACTTC. This gives the protein CASTPGGVLRTQYF. V is TRBV6-5 and J is TRBJ2-5, with D maybe TRBD2 (6 bases). The CDR3 is 14 amino acids. V dropped 7 bases and J dropped 7 bases, with 19 bases sitting between them. Looked up from germline, CDR1 is MNHEY and CDR2 is SVGAGI.

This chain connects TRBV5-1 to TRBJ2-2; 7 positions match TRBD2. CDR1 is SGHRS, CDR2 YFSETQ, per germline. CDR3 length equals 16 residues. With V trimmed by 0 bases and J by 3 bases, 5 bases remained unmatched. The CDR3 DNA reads TGCGCCAGCAGCTTGGTTGCGGGGGACCACACCGGGGAGCTGTTTTTT. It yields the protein CASSLVAGDHTGELFF. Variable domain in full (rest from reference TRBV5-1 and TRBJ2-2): KAGVTQTPRYLIKTRGQQVTLSCSPISGHRSVSWYQQTPGQGLQFLFEYFSETQRNKGNFPGRFSGRQFSNSRSEMNVSTLELGDSALYLCASSLVAGDHTGELFFGEGSRLTVL.

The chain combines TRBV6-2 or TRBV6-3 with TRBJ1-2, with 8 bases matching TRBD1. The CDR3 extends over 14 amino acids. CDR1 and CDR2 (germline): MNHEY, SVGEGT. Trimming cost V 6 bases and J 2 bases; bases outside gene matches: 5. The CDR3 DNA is TGTGCCAGCAGCCGGACAGGGCAGAACTATGGCTACACCTTC. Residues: CASSRTGQNYGYTF.

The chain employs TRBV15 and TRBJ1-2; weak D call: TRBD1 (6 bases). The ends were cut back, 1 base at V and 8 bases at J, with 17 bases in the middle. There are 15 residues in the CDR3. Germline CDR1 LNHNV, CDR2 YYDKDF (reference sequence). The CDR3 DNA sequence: TGTGCCACCAGCAGAGTACAGGGTTCAACGAGAGGCTACACCTTC. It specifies CATSRVQGSTRGYTF.

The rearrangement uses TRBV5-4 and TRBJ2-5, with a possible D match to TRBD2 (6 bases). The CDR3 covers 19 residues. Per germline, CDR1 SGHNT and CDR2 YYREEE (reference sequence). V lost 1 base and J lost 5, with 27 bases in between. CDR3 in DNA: TGTGCCAGCAGCTTGAAAAGTTGGAGGGAGGCTGATCGGGTGGAGACCCAGTACTTC. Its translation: CASSLKSWREADRVETQYF.

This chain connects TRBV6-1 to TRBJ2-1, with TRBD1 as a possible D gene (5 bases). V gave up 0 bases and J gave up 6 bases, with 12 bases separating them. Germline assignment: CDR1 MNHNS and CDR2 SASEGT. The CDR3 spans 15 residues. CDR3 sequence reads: CASSEARTLGNEQFF. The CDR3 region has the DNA TGTGCCAGCAGTGAAGCGAGGACACTTGGCAATGAGCAGTTCTTC.